This T cell receptor (beta chain) came from a study of cytomegalovirus exposure and HLA in healthy donors. Notes on the study in general: Overall, around 160 TCR beta chains were annotated as cytomegalovirus-associated.

The V gene's germline CDR1 is SGHVS and CDR2 FQNEAQ. V lost 0 bases and J 6 bases, leaving 9 bases between the germline ends. The CDR3 totals 13 residues. A word on this clone: What it binds is not known.

Sequencing used immunoSEQ multiplex PCR; TCRdb keeps in-frame clones, though not all of them. The sample holds about 79,000 clones, approximately 93% seen once. This chain joins TRBV7-8 and TRBJ2-7; maybe TRBD1 (5 bases). Specimen: PBMCs. This clonotype was obtained from a woman aged 25 to 45 in good health and CMV-seronegative. This CDR3 is CASSLAGRGEQYF. The CDR3, as DNA: TGTGCCAGCAGCTTAGCAGGAAGGGGCGAGCAGTACTTC. The complete variable domain, with remaining parts taken from reference TRBV7-8 and TRBJ2-7, reads GAGVSQSPRYKVAKRGQDVALRCDPISGHVSLFWYQQALGQGPEFLTYFQNEAQLDKSGLPSDRFFAERPEGSVSTLKIQRTQQEDSAVYLCASSLAGRGEQYFGPGTRLTVT.